This passage covers 22 T cell receptor beta chains from one sample sequenced in a study of cytomegalovirus exposure and HLA in healthy donors. TCRdb keeps only in-frame clones here, not all; method: immunoSEQ multiplex PCR. The table includes 100,000 to 150,000 clones, over 90% detected once. Sequencing was done on a sample of PBMCs. Receptors originate from a woman aged 18-35 years in good health and CMV-seronegative.

The chain joins TRBV28 to TRBJ1-5, with 9 bases lining up with TRBD1. The V and J ends lost 4 bases and 5 bases, in that order; junction bases with no gene match: 3. There are 14 residues in the CDR3. The germline V gene has CDR1 MDHEN and CDR2 SYDVKM. The CDR3 DNA is TGTGCCAGCAGTTCAGGGGACAGGGATCAGCCCCAGCATTTT. Translation: CASSSGDRDQPQHF.

The chain has TRBV9 and TRBJ2-3, with 10 bases fitting TRBD1. This CDR3 contains 16 residues. Germline CDR1 is SGDLS and CDR2 is YYNGEE. V lost 7 bases and J lost 4; bases outside the gene matches: 12. The CDR3 DNA follows: TGTGCCAGCGCGACAGGGGGCGAAGTCCCCCCAGATACGCAGTATTTT. Protein product: CASATGGEVPPDTQYF.

The rearrangement uses TRBV18 and TRBJ1-1; a weak D match, TRBD1 (5 bases). The CDR3 covers 14 residues. V lost 5 bases and J 1 base, leaving 11 bases between the germline ends. Germline lookup yields CDR1 KGHSH and CDR2 LQKENI. The CDR3 nucleotides read TGTGCCAGCTCAGTCCGTCAGGGGAACACTGAAGCTTTCTTT. Its protein product is CASSVRQGNTEAFF.

This chain joins TRBV5-6 and TRBJ2-3; 9 positions match TRBD1. Losses at the gene ends were 4 bases for V and 2 bases for J; bases not matched to a gene: 8. Germline CDR1 reads SGHDT; CDR2 reads YYEEEE. The CDR3 covers 16 residues. CDR3 amino acids: CASSTPGTGYTDTQYF. CDR3 DNA sequence: TGTGCCAGCAGCACCCCCGGGACAGGGTACACAGATACGCAGTATTTT.

The chain carries TRBV19 and TRBJ2-3; D may be TRBD2 (6 bases). V lost 6 bases, J lost 4 bases, and 11 bases lay in between. The CDR3 runs to 13 residues. The germline V gene has CDR1 LNHDA and CDR2 SQIVND (reference sequence). The CDR3 reads CASRRRLADTQYF. The CDR3, as DNA: TGTGCCAGTAGGCGACGACTAGCAGATACGCAGTATTTT.

The chain is built from TRBV4-1 and TRBJ2-3; D is ambiguous. The germline V gene encodes CDR1 MGHRA and CDR2 YSYEKL. This CDR3 is 15 amino acids long. The V and J ends lost 0 bases and 0 bases respectively, with 7 bases between them. The CDR3 loop is CASSQDGQSTDTQYF. The CDR3 nucleotides are TGCGCCAGCAGCCAAGATGGGCAGAGCACAGATACGCAGTATTTT.

The V gene is TRBV2, the J gene TRBJ2-2; 7 bases map to TRBD2. The V segment lost 6 bases and the J segment 2 bases; nucleotides outside the gene matches: 3. Germline V gives CDR1 SNHLY, CDR2 FYNNEI. This CDR3 is built from 14 residues. The CDR3 bases are TGTGCCAGCAGACGCGGGGGTAACACCGGGGAGCTGTTTTTT. This sequence encodes CASRRGGNTGELFF.

V usage is TRBV27 and J usage is TRBJ2-1; 8 bases align to TRBD1. The CDR3 totals 16 residues. Germline loops: CDR1 MNHEY, CDR2 SMNVEV (reference sequence). J lost 3 bases, V lost 4 bases, and 8 bases had no gene match. The CDR3: CASSSRQGRVYNEQFF. The CDR3 coding sequence is TGTGCCAGCAGTTCACGACAGGGGCGAGTCTACAATGAGCAGTTCTTC.

This clone was seen only once. This chain uses TRBV2 with TRBJ2-7; 8 nucleotides align to TRBD1. CDR3 length: 16 amino acids. Germline assignment: CDR1 SNHLY and CDR2 FYNNEI. After removal of 6 bases from V and 0 bases from J, the junction contained 10 bases not matched to a gene. The CDR3 sequence: CASSLKRQGSSYEQYF. CDR3 bases: TGTGCCAGCAGCTTAAAACGACAGGGGAGCTCCTACGAGCAGTACTTC.

The V gene is TRBV6-1, the J gene TRBJ2-1, with a tentative D call TRBD2 (5 bases). Germline CDR1 reads MNHNS; CDR2 reads SASEGT. The CDR3 is made up of 14 amino acids. Trimming took 7 bases from V and 1 from J, leaving 11 bases between them. This CDR3 is CASIVPGSYNEQFF. The CDR3 nucleotides read TGTGCCAGCATCGTCCCGGGATCCTACAATGAGCAGTTCTTC.

The chain couples TRBV7-9 to TRBJ1-4, with 12 bases aligning to TRBD1. V shed 3 bases and J 8 bases; nucleotides not matched to a gene: 16. CDR1 and CDR2 (germline): SEHNR, FQNEAQ (reference sequence). The CDR3 covers 19 residues. The CDR3: CASSFWGTGGEGEEEKLFF. The CDR3 nucleotides read TGTGCCAGCAGCTTTTGGGGGACAGGGGGCGAGGGAGAGGAAGAAAAACTGTTTTTT. The full variable domain, completed using reference TRBV7-9 and TRBJ1-4, is DTGVSQNPRHKITKRGQNVTFRCDPISEHNRLYWYRQTLGQGPEFLTYFQNEAQLEKSRLLSDRFSAERPKGSFSTLEIQRTEQGDSAMYLCASSFWGTGGEGEEEKLFFGSGTQLSVL.

The chain links TRBV6-1 to TRBJ2-1; possibly TRBD2 for D (7 bases). Looked up from germline, CDR1 is MNHNS and CDR2 is SASEGT. Trimming stripped 0 bases from V and 7 bases from J, with 10 bases between. The CDR3 is 14 residues long. CDR3 in DNA: TGTGCCAGCAGTGAAGCGGAGGGGGGGAATGAGCAGTTCTTC. It specifies CASSEAEGGNEQFF.

The genes are TRBV10-3 and TRBJ1-2, with TRBD1 matching over 8 bases. V shed 2 bases, J shed 2 bases, and the junction held 10 bases outside the gene matches. Germline V gene lookup returns CDR1 ENHRY and CDR2 SYGVKD. CDR3 size: 17 residues. This CDR3 reads CAISEITGGQSNYGYTF. CDR3 nucleotides: TGTGCCATCAGTGAGATTACAGGGGGGCAGTCAAACTATGGCTACACCTTC.

The V call is TRBV28, the J call TRBJ1-1, with D possibly TRBD1 on 6 matching bases. CDR1 and CDR2 (germline): MDHEN, SYDVKM. The V end lost 3 bases, the J end lost 4 bases, and 15 bases lay between the germline ends. The length of the CDR3 is 15 residues. As DNA, the CDR3 is TGTGCCAGCAGTTTTCGCATCGGACAGTCCACTGAAGCTTTCTTT. Amino acid sequence: CASSFRIGQSTEAFF.

The chain has TRBV28 and TRBJ1-1; 8 bases map to TRBD1. The CDR3 spans 17 residues. J gave up 4 bases and V 3 bases, and 13 bases lay outside the gene matches. The germline V gene encodes CDR1 MDHEN and CDR2 SYDVKM. The CDR3 protein is CASSFYGRGRYGTEAFF. DNA of the CDR3: TGTGCCAGCAGTTTTTACGGCAGGGGGCGTTATGGCACTGAAGCTTTCTTT.

This rearrangement joins TRBV10-2 to TRBJ2-2, with D unresolved. The CDR3 sequence is 12 residues long. Germline CDR1 and CDR2: WSHSY and SAAADI. V dropped 9 bases and J dropped 3 bases, with 8 bases sitting between them. The chain's CDR3 is CASITDTGELFF. The CDR3 DNA sequence: TGCGCCAGTATAACGGACACCGGGGAGCTGTTTTTT.

The chain uses TRBV28 and TRBJ1-3; the D gene is possibly TRBD1 (5 bases). The CDR3 length is 15 residues. Trimming removed 3 bases from V and 8 bases from J, with 17 bases in between. In germline, CDR1 is MDHEN, CDR2 SYDVKM. The CDR3 spells CASSFVRDSLDTIYF. The DNA for the CDR3 is TGTGCCAGCAGTTTCGTACGGGACTCTCTTGACACCATATATTTT.

The chain is built from TRBV4-1 and TRBJ2-1; D may be TRBD2 (6 bases). Germline CDR1 MGHRA, CDR2 YSYEKL. V gave up 6 bases and J gave up 9 bases, with 12 bases separating them. The CDR3 runs 12 residues. CDR3 in amino acids: CASSPLGGEQFF. Written as DNA, the CDR3 is TGCGCCAGCAGTCCCTTGGGGGGTGAGCAGTTCTTC.

This chain links TRBV28 with TRBJ1-4; D is possibly TRBD1 (5 bases). CDR3 size: 14 residues. Deletions cut 2 bases from V and 4 bases from J, with 8 bases between. Germline assignment: CDR1 MDHEN and CDR2 SYDVKM. The CDR3 protein is CASSLNRLNEKLFF. CDR3 nucleotides: TGTGCCAGCAGTTTAAACAGGCTTAATGAAAAACTGTTTTTT.

V and J are TRBV7-9 and TRBJ2-7; the match to TRBD1 covers 7 bases. The germline V gene encodes CDR1 SEHNR and CDR2 FQNEAQ (reference sequence). Trimming cost V 5 bases and J 6 bases; bases outside gene matches: 10. There are 14 residues in the CDR3. CDR3 sequence: CASSPRGLLGEQYF. CDR3 nucleotides: TGTGCCAGCAGCCCGAGGGGGCTCCTAGGCGAGCAGTACTTC.

V is TRBV9 and J is TRBJ1-1, with D possibly TRBD1 on 6 matching bases. The CDR3 has 17 residues. Per germline, CDR1 SGDLS and CDR2 YYNGEE. With 2 bases removed from V and 0 bases from J, the gap between germline ends came to 17 bases. CDR3 DNA sequence: TGTGCCAGCAGCGTCACAGGGTCCCTTGGGATGAACACTGAAGCTTTCTTT. This encodes CASSVTGSLGMNTEAFF.

This chain uses TRBV9 with TRBJ2-1; possible D gene TRBD2, 6 bases. CDR3 length: 15 amino acids. From germline, CDR1 is SGDLS and CDR2 YYNGEE. V was pared by 3 bases and J by 2 bases, with 12 bases between. The CDR3: CASSGGDPTYNEQFF. DNA of the CDR3: TGTGCCAGCAGCGGGGGGGACCCGACCTACAATGAGCAGTTCTTC.